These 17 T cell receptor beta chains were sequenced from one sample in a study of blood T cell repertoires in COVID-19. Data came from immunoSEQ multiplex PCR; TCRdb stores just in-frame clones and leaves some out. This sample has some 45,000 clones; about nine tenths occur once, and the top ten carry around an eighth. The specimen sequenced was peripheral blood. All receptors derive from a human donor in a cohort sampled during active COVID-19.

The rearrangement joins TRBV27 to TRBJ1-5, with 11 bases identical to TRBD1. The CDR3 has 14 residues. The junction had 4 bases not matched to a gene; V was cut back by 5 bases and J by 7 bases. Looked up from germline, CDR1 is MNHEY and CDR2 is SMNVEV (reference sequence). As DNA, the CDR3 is TGTGCCAGCAGTCCGGGGACAGGGGGACAGCCCCAGCATTTT. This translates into CASSPGTGGQPQHF.

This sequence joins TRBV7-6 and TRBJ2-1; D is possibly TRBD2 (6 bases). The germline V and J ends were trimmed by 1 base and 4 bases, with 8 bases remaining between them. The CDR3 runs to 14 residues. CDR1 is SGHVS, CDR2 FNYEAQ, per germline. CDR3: CASSLGGIYNEQFF. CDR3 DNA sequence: TGTGCCAGCAGCTTAGGCGGGATATACAATGAGCAGTTCTTC.

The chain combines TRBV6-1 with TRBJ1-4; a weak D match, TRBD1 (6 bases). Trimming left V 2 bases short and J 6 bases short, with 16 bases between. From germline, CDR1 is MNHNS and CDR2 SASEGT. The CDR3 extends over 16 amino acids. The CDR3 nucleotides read TGTGCCAGCAGTGAACTGTCAGGGGTGTGGGATGAAAAACTGTTTTTT. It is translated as CASSELSGVWDEKLFF.

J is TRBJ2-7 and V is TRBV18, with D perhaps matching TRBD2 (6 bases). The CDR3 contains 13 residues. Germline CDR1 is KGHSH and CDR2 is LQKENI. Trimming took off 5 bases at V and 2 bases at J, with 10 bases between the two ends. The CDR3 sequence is CASSRDLAYEQYF. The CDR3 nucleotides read TGTGCCAGCTCAAGGGACTTAGCCTACGAGCAGTACTTC.

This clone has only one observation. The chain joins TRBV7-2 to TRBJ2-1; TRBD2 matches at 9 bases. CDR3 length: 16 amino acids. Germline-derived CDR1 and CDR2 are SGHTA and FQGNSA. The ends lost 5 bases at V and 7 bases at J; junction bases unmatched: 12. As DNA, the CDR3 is TGTGCCAGCAGCCCCTTCGGGGCGGGGGGGAGGAATGAGCAGTTCTTC. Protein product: CASSPFGAGGRNEQFF.

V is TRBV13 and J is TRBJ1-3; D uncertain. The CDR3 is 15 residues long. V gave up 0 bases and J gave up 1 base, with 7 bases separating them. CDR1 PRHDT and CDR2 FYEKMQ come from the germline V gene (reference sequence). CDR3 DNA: TGTGCCAGCAGCTTAGGCCGAACATCTGGAAACACCATATATTTT. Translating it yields CASSLGRTSGNTIYF.

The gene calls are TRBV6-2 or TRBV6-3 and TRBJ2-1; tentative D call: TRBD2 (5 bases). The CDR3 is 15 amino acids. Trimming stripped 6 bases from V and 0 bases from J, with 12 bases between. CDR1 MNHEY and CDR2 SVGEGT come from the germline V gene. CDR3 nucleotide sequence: TGTGCCAGCAGCCCAGACGGACTCTCCTACAATGAGCAGTTCTTC. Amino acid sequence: CASSPDGLSYNEQFF.

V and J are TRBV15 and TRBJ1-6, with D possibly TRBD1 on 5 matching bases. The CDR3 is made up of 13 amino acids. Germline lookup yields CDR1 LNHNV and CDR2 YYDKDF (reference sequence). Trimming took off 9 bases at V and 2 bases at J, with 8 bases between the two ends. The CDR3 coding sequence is TGTGCCACTCAGACAGCCTATAATTCACCCCTCCACTTT. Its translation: CATQTAYNSPLHF.

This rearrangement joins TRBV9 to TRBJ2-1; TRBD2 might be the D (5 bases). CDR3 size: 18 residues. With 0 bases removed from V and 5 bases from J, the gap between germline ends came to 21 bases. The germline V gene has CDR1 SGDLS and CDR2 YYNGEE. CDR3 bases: TGTGCCAGCAGCGTAGCGTCGGCGGGCTCTCTCATTAACAATGAGCAGTTCTTC. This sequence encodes CASSVASAGSLINNEQFF.

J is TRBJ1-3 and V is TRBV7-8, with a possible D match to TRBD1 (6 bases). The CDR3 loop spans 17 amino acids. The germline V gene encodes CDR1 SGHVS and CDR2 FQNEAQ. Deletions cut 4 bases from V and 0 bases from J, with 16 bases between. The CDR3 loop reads CASSSWGRSSSGNTIYF. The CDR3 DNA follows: TGTGCCAGCAGCTCTTGGGGGCGGTCAAGCTCTGGAAACACCATATATTTT.

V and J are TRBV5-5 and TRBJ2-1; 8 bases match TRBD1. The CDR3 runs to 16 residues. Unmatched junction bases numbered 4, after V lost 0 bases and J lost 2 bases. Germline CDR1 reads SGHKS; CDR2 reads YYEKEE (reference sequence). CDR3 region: CASSLVSGGTYNEQFF. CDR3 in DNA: TGTGCCAGCAGCTTGGTGTCAGGGGGCACCTACAATGAGCAGTTCTTC. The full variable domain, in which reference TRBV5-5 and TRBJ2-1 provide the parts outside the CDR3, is DAGVTQSPTHLIKTRGQQVTLRCSPISGHKSVSWYQQVLGQGPQFIFQYYEKEERGRGNFPDRFSARQFPNYSSELNVNALLLGDSALYLCASSLVSGGTYNEQFFGPGTRLTVL.

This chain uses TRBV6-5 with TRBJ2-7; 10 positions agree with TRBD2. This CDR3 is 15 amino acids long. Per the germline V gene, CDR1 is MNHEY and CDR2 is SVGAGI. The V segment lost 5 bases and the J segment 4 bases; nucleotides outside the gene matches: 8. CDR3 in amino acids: CASSISPSGGYEQYF. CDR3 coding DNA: TGTGCCAGCAGTATTTCCCCTAGCGGGGGATACGAGCAGTACTTC.

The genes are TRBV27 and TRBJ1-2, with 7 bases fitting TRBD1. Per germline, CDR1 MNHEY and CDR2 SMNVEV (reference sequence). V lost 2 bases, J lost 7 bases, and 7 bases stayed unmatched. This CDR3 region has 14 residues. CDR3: CASSLLGQAGGYTF. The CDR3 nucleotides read TGTGCCAGCAGTTTACTTGGACAGGCTGGTGGCTACACCTTC.

The CDR3: CASRAGTGPTYSPLHF. CDR3 nucleotide sequence: TGTGCCAGCAGGGCCGGGACAGGACCCACCTATTCACCCCTCCACTTT. The V gene is TRBV6-6, the J gene TRBJ1-6, with 8 bases lining up with TRBD1. Germline CDR1 is MNHNY and CDR2 is SVGAGI (reference sequence). The CDR3 length is 16 residues. The V and J ends lost 6 bases and 8 bases, in that order; junction bases with no gene match: 12.

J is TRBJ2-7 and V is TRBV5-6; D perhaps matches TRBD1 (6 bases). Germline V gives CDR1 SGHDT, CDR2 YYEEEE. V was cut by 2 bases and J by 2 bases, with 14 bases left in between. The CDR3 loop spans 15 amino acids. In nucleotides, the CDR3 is TGTGCCAGCAGCTTAAACGGCAGGGGCACCTACGAGCAGTACTTC. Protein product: CASSLNGRGTYEQYF.

The CDR3 DNA reads TGTGCCAGCAGCCCTCCTCGTCAGGGGGGTAAATACGAGCAGTACTTC. This encodes CASSPPRQGGKYEQYF. The rearrangement uses TRBV5-4 and TRBJ2-7, with D perhaps matching TRBD1 (7 bases). The germline V gene has CDR1 SGHNT and CDR2 YYREEE (reference sequence). The CDR3 length is 16 residues. Trimming removed 4 bases from V and 4 bases from J, with 21 bases in between.

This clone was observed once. This CDR3 is CASSYNRGNQPQHF. DNA for the CDR3: TGTGCCAGCAGTTATAACAGGGGAAACCAGCCCCAGCATTTT. The chain combines TRBV6-5 with TRBJ1-5, with TRBD1 matching 7 bases. The CDR3 totals 14 residues. Germline CDR1 reads MNHEY; CDR2 reads SVGAGI. The trim removed 3 bases at V and 7 bases at J, leaving 6 bases unmatched.